The clone carrying this TCR beta chain showed up many times. The target antigen is unknown. The V gene lost 0 bases and the J gene lost 4 bases, with 18 bases spanning the gap. This CDR3 comprises 17 residues. Per the germline V gene, CDR1 is SGHTA and CDR2 is FQGNSA. TCRdb used MiXCR to reprocess the reads, holding one entry per CDR3 protein. Here the sample spans about 200,000 distinct CDR3 sequences, about a tenth being singletons. These data originate in a study of T cell repertoires in cytomegalovirus infection. Study background: Public TCR beta signature analysis indicated the presence of both CMV infection and matching HLA type. Study-level results: In two of eight donors, the top clonotype was HLA-C-restricted CMV-specific. Carriage of CMV together with the relevant HLA was identifiable through cumulative public TCR beta family frequency.

The J gene is TRBJ1-1, the V gene TRBV7-2, with D tentatively TRBD1 (6 bases). This clonotype was obtained from a human donor in good health (CMV status not recorded). Some clones in this sample may be carry-over from other donors' samples. Sequencing was carried out using PBMCs. The CDR3 reads CASSLAAGVTGLTEAFF. The CDR3 nucleotides are TGTGCCAGCAGCTTAGCGGCAGGGGTTACCGGTCTCACTGAAGCTTTCTTT.